The text below deals with one T cell receptor beta chain. The target of this receptor is not known. The record has no base qualities; no much larger clone is one base away. This sample is part of a study of OX40 agonist ivuxolimab in advanced cancers. Study-level background: Ivuxolimab was an agonistic, fully human IgG2 monoclonal antibody directed against OX40 (CD134), a costimulatory receptor. Intravenous ivuxolimab was administered to patients every 2 weeks at six dose levels: 0.01, 0.1, 0.3, 1.5, 3 and 10 mg/kg. Among the roughly 52 dose-escalation patients, some 20 had hepatocellular carcinoma, about 15 melanoma, 9 renal cell carcinoma and 9 head and neck cancer. In the dose-escalation cohort, more than 80% of patients were male, and the mean age was 60 years with a range of roughly 20 to 79. Prior anti-PD-1, anti-PD-L1 or anti-CTLA-4 therapy was permitted, and checkpoint inhibitors had been received by around 39% of dose-escalation patients. Partial responses occurred in three dose-escalation patients: two with cutaneous melanoma and one with hepatocellular carcinoma. The point of sequencing TCRbeta in the periphery was to test whether ivuxolimab changed TCR sequence diversity and drove clonal T-cell expansion. The paper describes the monotherapy dose-escalation part (N ≈ 49 patients) of the phase I trial of ivuxolimab. General findings and caveats noted by the study authors: Low levels of normalized T-cell clonal expansion were also seen in some nonresponding patients. Antigen specificity was not determined for the clonally expanded peripheral T cells. On average, CD8+ T cells showed more expanded clones than CD4+ T cells after ivuxolimab. In the 0.1-3.0 mg/kg groups, partial responders were among the patients with the lowest normalized peripheral clonal expansion, particularly in CD8+ T cells. At doses of 0.1 to 3.0 mg/kg, clonal expansion of both CD4+ and CD8+ T cells in blood was seen between baseline and week 6.

For sequencing of the TCRbeta CDR3 region, genomic DNA was extracted from the sorted cells. TCRbeta CDR3 regions were sequenced using the immunoSEQ Assay. The table was pulled from immuneACCESS by TCRdb, which kept in-frame rearrangements only. Such tables lose some clones; where checked, under half of the loss comes from unresolved V genes, and the rest has no known cause. In this sample the table shows approximately 27,000 clones, approximately 84% of which occur a single time. The ten largest clones represent approximately 14% of the sample. The trial excluded patients who had a history of autoimmune disease or were on systemic immunosuppression. Peripheral blood for TCR sequencing was collected from all dose cohorts at baseline, on cycle 4 day 1, and on cycle 7 day 1. Samples came from an open-label, multicenter, first-in-human phase I dose-escalation trial of ivuxolimab. Adults with locally advanced or metastatic head and neck squamous cell, hepatocellular, melanoma or renal cell carcinoma were enrolled in the trial. Before TCR sequencing, CD4+ and CD8+ T cells were separately sorted from peripheral blood.

V ends up 6 bases short and J 2 bases short, with an unmatched junction base count of 10. CDR1 LNHDA and CDR2 SQIVND were looked up in the germline V gene (reference sequence). The CDR3 runs 16 residues from the cysteine to the phenylalanine. Only the CDR3 DNA is retained, 48 bases long and in frame from the first base. The sequence was collected from an adult with an advanced solid tumor such as melanoma, head and neck, liver or kidney cancer. The chain links TRBV19 with TRBJ2-1, with 7 bases matching TRBD2. This specimen was CD4+ or CD8+ T cells sorted from blood, taken in a trial of the OX40 agonist ivuxolimab. The DNA sequence is as follows: TGTGCCAGTAGGCCCGACCCGGGACTACCCTACAATGAGCAGTTCTTC. Translated, it gives CASRPDPGLPYNEQFF. Where the CDR3 stops, the reference TRBV19 and TRBJ2-1 genes take over; the full variable domain is DGGITQSPKYLFRKEGQNVTLSCEQNLNHDAMYWYRQDPGQGLRLIYYSQIVNDFQKGDIAEGYSVSREKKESFPLTVTSAQKNPTAFYLCASRPDPGLPYNEQFFGPGTRLTVL.